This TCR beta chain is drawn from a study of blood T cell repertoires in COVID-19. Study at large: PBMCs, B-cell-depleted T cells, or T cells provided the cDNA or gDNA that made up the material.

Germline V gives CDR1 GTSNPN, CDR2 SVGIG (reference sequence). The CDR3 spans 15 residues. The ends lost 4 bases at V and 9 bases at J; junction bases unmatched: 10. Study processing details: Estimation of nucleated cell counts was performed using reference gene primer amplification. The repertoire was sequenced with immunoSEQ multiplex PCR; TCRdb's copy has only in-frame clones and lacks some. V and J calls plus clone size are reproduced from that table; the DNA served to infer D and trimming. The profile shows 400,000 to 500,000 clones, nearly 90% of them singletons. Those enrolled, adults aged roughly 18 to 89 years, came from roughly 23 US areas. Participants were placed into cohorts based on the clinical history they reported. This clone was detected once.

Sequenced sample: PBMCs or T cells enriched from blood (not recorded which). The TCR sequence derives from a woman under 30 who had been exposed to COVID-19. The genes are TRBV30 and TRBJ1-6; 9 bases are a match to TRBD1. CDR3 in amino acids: CAWTTGTGKSSPLHF. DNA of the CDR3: TGTGCCTGGACCACCGGGACAGGGAAATCTTCACCCCTCCACTTT.